Below, one T cell receptor (beta chain) is given with its context. Its antigen is unknown. Qualities for individual bases were not recorded, and no much larger clone is one base off. V is reduced by 7 bases and J by 6 bases, leaving a spacing of 17 bases between them. The CDR3 runs 13 amino acids, cysteine and phenylalanine included. Just the 39-base CDR3 DNA is kept, in frame starting at base 1. The germline V gene gives CDR1 as SGHRS and CDR2 as YFSETQ. The data stem from a study of cytomegalovirus exposure and HLA in healthy donors (dated by TCRdb to 2016 to 2017). Context from the whole study: An earlier analysis of roughly 630 of the donors reported about 290 Gb of sequence data and roughly 100 million unique TCR beta sequences from around 200 million T cells. Approximately 330 gigabases of sequencing data and around 88 million unique TCR sequences made up an early release that covered 500 to 700 HLA-typed donors. Among the approximately 430 genotyped donors, around 81% belonged to the genetic ancestry cluster associated with self-reported Caucasian donors. The study was designed to test whether signatures of past pathogen exposure could be identified by cataloging public T cell receptors. The T cell repertoires of 666 subjects were profiled by immunosequencing and related to cytomegalovirus serostatus. In addition to the first cohort of around 670 subjects, a separate validation cohort of 120 different subjects was used. High-throughput TCR immunosequencing, statistical association of individual TCRs with disease status, and machine learning were combined to predict cytomegalovirus infection status. A later analysis re-examined previously published TCR beta repertoires from 600 to 700 donors and added high-resolution HLA genotyping to investigate patterns of TCR occurrence. Rather than using new phenotypic data, the later analysis identified candidate immune exposures from TCR beta sequences and from how often those sequences occurred across donors. An earlier analysis of 587 of the donors used high-throughput TCR beta sequencing to judge whether each TCR beta V gene segment behaved as functional or pseudogenic. Donor age, sex, ethnicity and CMV serostatus were compiled together with the repertoire data. A later genetic analysis used genome-wide SNP genotypes for about 60% of the roughly 670 donors, treating that subset as a discovery cohort. Every repertoire in the discovery cohort had been generated on one and the same sequencing platform. HLA typing covered class I and class II loci at four-digit resolution. Typing coverage differed by locus: A, B, C, DRB1 and DQB1 were typed in about 629-630 donors, DQA1 in approximately 520, DPA1 in around 580, and DPB1 in just under 490. Four to six DR-DQ haplotypes were handled as single units for association and clustering, since linkage in the cohort was strong. Across 398 genotyped donors of the cohort, an average of approximately 240,000 unique TCR beta nucleotide sequences per donor were sequenced, and about a sixth of those sequences were non-productive. Summary of the overall study and its limitations: For the cohort, immune exposure information was limited to CMV serostatus. The study gave a list of 150 to 200 TCR beta chains associated with cytomegalovirus. Several of the top co-occurrence clusters appeared to be linked to parvovirus B19, influenza, CMV and Epstein-Barr virus, according to a later analysis. Strong co-occurrence of HLA alleles, especially DR and DQ, made assigning TCR associations to individual alleles difficult. Because HLA typing was missing for some donors at each locus, association tests included only the typed subset. Most CMV-associated TCR beta chains appeared to be HLA-restricted in a later analysis, and the HLA associations seemed to be driven largely by CMV exposure. A later genetic analysis associated a missense DCLRE1C variant with V-gene and J-gene trimming of TCR beta chains, and an independent cohort replicated the association. A further reported finding was that TCR beta sequences accurately predicted the HLA-A and HLA-B alleles for most subjects in the first cohort. The presence/absence analyses assumed that sequencing depth was roughly uniform across donors, and that assumption may not be true. Correlated functional status among segregating V segments might be attributable to linkage disequilibrium, but an unknown experimental factor could not be ruled out. A later analysis associated 16,951 TCR beta sequences with specific HLA alleles at a false discovery rate of 0.05. A later genetic analysis reported fewer N-insertions in productive TCRs among donors in an Asian-associated ancestry cluster than the roughly 640-donor mean. Compared with equally common non-associated chains, HLA-associated TCR beta chains in a later analysis were more clonally expanded and had lower generation probabilities. In an earlier analysis of 587 of the donors, most TCR beta V segments appeared in productive rearrangements about 87% or about 30% of the time, broadly matching IMGT annotations. Because the 87-base-pair reads could not distinguish some IMGT-functional V segments, including TRBV6-2 and TRBV6-3, those segments were excluded. The cohort was sequenced for TCR beta chains only, and without alpha or paired-chain data the features that could be detected were limited. A cluster of highly shared sequence variants was judged likely to be a technical artifact of the sequencing pipeline. In vitro tests confirmed that a few of the cytomegalovirus-associated TCR beta chains recognize cytomegalovirus antigens. Most TCR sequences were observed very rarely across donors, whereas some public TCRs were present in many individuals. According to the authors, the approach could potentially be generalized to other disease states and immunological phenotypes. Approximately 18 rarely observed V segments, including chromosome 9 orphons, were excluded from the earlier analysis of some 590 of the donors because counts were too low. In both the original and validation cohorts, the classifier was reported to diagnose cytomegalovirus status with high specificity and sensitivity. In a later analysis, TCR association rates were found to vary across HLA loci, with the most associated TCRs seen for DRB1 alleles and the fewest for HLA-C alleles.

The library was generated by the immunoSEQ multiplex PCR assay. A mixture of 60 forward primers for TCR Vbeta segments and 13 reverse primers for TCR Jbeta segments was used in the multiplex PCR. Amplification of the CDR3 region of rearranged TCR beta genes was performed with a multiplex PCR assay on genomic DNA. The amplified TCR beta libraries were sequenced on the Illumina HiSeq System as 87-base-pair reads. Per the source publication's procedure: In a later analysis, roughly 80 million unique TCR beta chains were counted across the 650 to 700 repertoires, and around 10 million of these chains were shared by at least two donors. To remove PCR and sequencing errors, raw reads were error-corrected and collapsed into unique sequences using a nearest-neighbor algorithm that merged closely related sequences. To assign V, D and J gene segments, CDR3 sequences were aligned to IMGT reference sequences. For a sequence to be retained, at least a six-nucleotide match to both a V gene segment and a J gene segment was required. Rearrangements were called productive when the CDR3 lacked stop codons and stayed in frame with V and J; all others were non-productive. Following IMGT convention, CDR3 was defined as the stretch from the second conserved V-encoded cysteine up to the conserved J-encoded phenylalanine. The earlier analysis of about 640 of the donors excluded any sequence lacking an unambiguous match to a single V gene segment. An earlier analysis of several hundred of the donors called V segments functional above 56.7% productive rearrangements and segregating when the between-donor standard deviation exceeded 5%. To diagnose cytomegalovirus status from the catalog of TCR beta chain sequences, a statistical classification framework was built. In a later analysis, V and J genes were assigned by comparing TCR nucleotide sequences against IMGT/GENE-DB human TR gene sequences. The TCRdist pipeline was used in a later analysis to assign CDR3 sequences and most-parsimonious VDJ recombination scenarios. In a later analysis, each TCR beta chain was defined by its CDR3 amino acid sequence together with its V-gene family, and reads without a unique V-gene family were excluded. To address suspected cross-contamination and a sequencing artifact, a later analysis removed roughly 580 highly shared, low-generation-probability nucleotide sequences. In a later analysis, a clonal expansion index for each public chain was calculated from normalized within-repertoire ranks of inferred template counts. In a later analysis, generation probabilities were computed with a VDJ recombination model fitted to out-of-frame rearrangements, and the resulting probabilities were checked against IGoR. Hypergeometric tests were used in a later analysis to score TCR-TCR, TCR-HLA and TCR-CMV co-occurrence, with a repertoire-size bias correction applied to the TCR pairs. To estimate false discovery rates, a later analysis permuted the HLA or CMV assignments 20 times. In a later analysis, co-occurring TCRs were grouped with DBSCAN, and TCRdist sequence similarity was added when clustering was performed within HLA-allele-positive subsets. Repertoires with fewer than 30,000 or more than 120,000 public chains were left out of co-occurrence clustering, as were about 5 repertoires with anomalous nucleotide sharing. Entries here come from immuneACCESS through TCRdb and include only in-frame sequences with V and J called. Some clones fail to appear in such tables; in the studies checked, an unresolved V gene covers under half of the shortfall, and the cause of the remainder is unknown. V, J and clone size derive from that table, while D and trimming were established from the DNA sequence. Recorded for this sample are about 160,000 clones; around 75% of them occurred a single time. Of the sample, roughly 3.4% is held by the ten largest clones.

The cohort comprised 666 healthy bone marrow donors. Cohort members were all nominally healthy when sampled, although unrecorded immune exposures were likely present. CMV serostatus was positive for almost 300 and negative for about half of the roughly 670 cohort members, and was not recorded for this donor. A peripheral blood sample was collected from each donor, and TCR beta sequencing was performed on peripheral blood mononuclear cells. The Qiagen DNeasy Blood Extraction Kit was used to extract genomic DNA from the blood cell samples. The material sequenced was PBMCs. The chain is encoded by TRBV5-1 joined to TRBJ2-7; the D gene is possibly TRBD2, with 7 bases matching. The source of this sequence is a human donor in good health. Here is the DNA: TGCGCCAGCCGGACCAGGGGAGGGCTCGAGCAGTACTTC. It is translated as CASRTRGGLEQYF.